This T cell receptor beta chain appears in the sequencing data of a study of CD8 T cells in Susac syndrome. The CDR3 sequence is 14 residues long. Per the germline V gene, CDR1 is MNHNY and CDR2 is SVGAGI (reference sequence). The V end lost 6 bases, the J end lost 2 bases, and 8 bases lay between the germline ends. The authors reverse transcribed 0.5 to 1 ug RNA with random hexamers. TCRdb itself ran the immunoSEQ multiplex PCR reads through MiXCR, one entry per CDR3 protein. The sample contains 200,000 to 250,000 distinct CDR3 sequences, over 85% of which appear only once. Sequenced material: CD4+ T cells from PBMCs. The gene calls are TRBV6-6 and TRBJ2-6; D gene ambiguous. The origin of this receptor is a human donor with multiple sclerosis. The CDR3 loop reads CASSPPPGANVLTF. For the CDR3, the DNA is TGTGCCAGCAGCCCCCCCCCTGGGGCCAACGTCCTGACTTTC.